This TCR beta chain originates from a study of shared clonotypes between healthy human individuals. The CDR3 is 16 residues long. After removal of 1 base from V and 1 base from J, the junction contained 7 bases not matched to a gene. The germline CDR1 and CDR2 sequences are SGHDN and FVKESK. Findings and limits, study-wide: All-four-donor shared clonotypes had higher generation probabilities than non-shared clonotypes did. Estimated richness was generally greater in naive than memory subsets.

About this clone: What it binds is not known.

Measured with immunoSEQ multiplex PCR; TCRdb has only the in-frame clones, and not every one. Among around 700,000 clones, 92% were seen once, and the ten largest hold 24%. The naive CD8 subset, CD45RO-negative cells positively selected for CCR7, excluded terminally differentiated effector memory CD45RA+ cells. This clonotype was obtained from a man aged 25 to 45 in good health. The rearrangement joins TRBV14 to TRBJ2-7, with 7 bases matching TRBD1. The specimen sequenced was naive CD8+ T cells sorted from blood. The CDR3 DNA is TGTGCCAGCAGCCAAGTCACAGGGGCAGGTTCCTACGAGCAGTACTTC. As protein: CASSQVTGAGSYEQYF.